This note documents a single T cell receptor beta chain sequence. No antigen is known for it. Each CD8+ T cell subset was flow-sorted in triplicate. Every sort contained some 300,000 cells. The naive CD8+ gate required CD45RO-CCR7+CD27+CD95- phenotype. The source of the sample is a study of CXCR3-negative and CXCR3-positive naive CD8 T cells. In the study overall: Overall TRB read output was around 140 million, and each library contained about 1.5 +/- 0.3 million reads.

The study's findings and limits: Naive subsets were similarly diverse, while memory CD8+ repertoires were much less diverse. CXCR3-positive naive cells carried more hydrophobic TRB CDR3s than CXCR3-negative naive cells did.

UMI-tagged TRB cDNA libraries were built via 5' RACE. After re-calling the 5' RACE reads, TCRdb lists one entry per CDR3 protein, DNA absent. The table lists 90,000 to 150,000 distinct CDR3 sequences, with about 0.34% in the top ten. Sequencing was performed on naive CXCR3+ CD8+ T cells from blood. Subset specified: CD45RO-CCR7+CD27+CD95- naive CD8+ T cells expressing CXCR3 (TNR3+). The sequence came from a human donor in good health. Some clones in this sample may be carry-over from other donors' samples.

The CDR3 spells CASRLKANEQYF. The chain has TRBV28 and TRBJ2-7. Germline CDR1 reads MDHEN; CDR2 reads SYDVKM. The CDR3 extends over 12 amino acids. The full variable domain, with the rest looked up from reference TRBV28 and TRBJ2-7, is DVKVTQSSRYLVKRTGEKVFLECVQDMDHENMFWYRQDPGLGLRLIYFSYDVKMKEKGDIPEGYSVSREKKERFSLILESASTNQTSMYLCASRLKANEQYFGPGTRLTVT.